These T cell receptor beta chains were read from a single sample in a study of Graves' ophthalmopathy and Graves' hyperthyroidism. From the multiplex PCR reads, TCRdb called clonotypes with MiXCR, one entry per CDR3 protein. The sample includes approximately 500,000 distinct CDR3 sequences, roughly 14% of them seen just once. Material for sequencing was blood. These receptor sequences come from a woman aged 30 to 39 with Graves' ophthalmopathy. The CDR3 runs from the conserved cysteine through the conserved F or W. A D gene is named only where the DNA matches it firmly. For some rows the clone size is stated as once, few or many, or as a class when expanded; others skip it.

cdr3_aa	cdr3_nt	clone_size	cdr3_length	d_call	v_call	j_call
CASSLRTVNSHEQYF	TGTGCCAGCAGTTTAAGGACAGTAAATAGCCACGAGCAGTACTTC	many	15	-	TRBV27	TRBJ2-7
CASSPLPHRAEAFF	TGTGCCAGCTCACCACTGCCCCACAGGGCGGAGGCTTTCTTT	-	14	-	TRBV18	TRBJ1-1
CSVTQDSPLHF	TGCAGCGTCACTCAGGATTCACCCCTCCACTTT	many	11	-	TRBV20-1	TRBJ1-6
CASSYSGQGSVGYTF	TGTGCCAGCAGTTACTCGGGACAGGGAAGCGTAGGCTACACCTTC	many	15	TRBD1	TRBV6-5	TRBJ1-2
CSVEDLTYEQYF	TGCAGCGTTGAAGACCTTACCTACGAGCAGTACTTC	many	12	-	TRBV29-1	TRBJ2-7
CATSREGEQYF	TGTGCCACCAGCAGAGAAGGCGAGCAGTACTTC	many	11	-	TRBV15	TRBJ2-7
CASSGGFPAYEQYF	TGCGCCAGCAGCGGCGGGTTTCCCGCCTACGAGCAGTACTTC	-	14	-	TRBV5-1	TRBJ2-7
CASSFGDRENGELFF	TGTGCCAGCAGCTTTGGGGACAGGGAAAACGGGGAGCTGTTTTTT	many	15	TRBD1	TRBV7-9	TRBJ2-2
CASSDGARGQETQYF	TGTGCCAGCAGTGATGGGGCCCGGGGCCAAGAGACCCAGTACTTC	-	15	-	TRBV6-1	TRBJ2-5
CASGLSSPLHF	TGTGCTAGTGGTTTGAGTTCACCCCTCCACTTT	many	11	-	TRBV12-5	TRBJ1-6
CASSINRAETQYF	TGTGCCAGTAGTATAAACAGGGCTGAGACCCAGTACTTC	-	13	-	TRBV19	TRBJ2-5
CASSPFSGRSYEQYF	TGTGCCAGCAGCCCTTTCTCCGGGAGGTCCTACGAGCAGTACTTC	many	15	TRBD2	TRBV7-6	TRBJ2-7
CASSDPGQGYEQYF	TGTGCCAGCAGTGATCCGGGACAGGGCTACGAGCAGTACTTC	many	14	TRBD1	TRBV6-1	TRBJ2-7
CASSFGAAYNSPLHF	TGTGCCAGCAGTTTTGGGGCAGCCTATAATTCACCCCTCCACTTT	few	15	-	TRBV12-3/TRBV12-4	TRBJ1-6
CSARDLAAGDGYTF	TGCAGTGCTAGAGATCTAGCGGCAGGGGATGGCTACACCTTC	-	14	-	TRBV20-1	TRBJ1-2
CASSRTGRQTQYF	TGTGCCAGCAGCCGTACAGGGCGTCAGACCCAGTACTTC	many	13	-	TRBV12-3/TRBV12-4	TRBJ2-5
CASLLAGVDTQYF	TGTGCCAGCCTACTAGCGGGGGTGGATACGCAGTATTTT	-	13	TRBD2	TRBV5-6	TRBJ2-3
CASSVAAGTTYEQYF	TGTGCCAGCAGCGTAGCGGCGGGAACGACCTACGAGCAGTACTTC	-	15	-	TRBV9	TRBJ2-7
CSVVEFNYGYTF	TGCAGTGTGGTTGAATTCAACTATGGCTACACCTTC	many	12	-	TRBV20-1	TRBJ1-2
CASSLGSGRAGETQYF	TGCGCCAGCAGCTTGGGAAGCGGGAGGGCCGGAGAGACCCAGTACTTC	many	16	TRBD2	TRBV5-1	TRBJ2-5
CASSLDGGPGNTIYF	TGTGCCAGCAGCTTAGATGGGGGGCCCGGAAACACCATATATTTT	many	15	-	TRBV11-2	TRBJ1-3
CASRPPGQGMWYEQYF	TGTGCCAGCAGACCACCGGGACAGGGGATGTGGTACGAGCAGTACTTC	many	16	TRBD1	TRBV11-2	TRBJ2-7
CASSLGRGGDTEAFF	TGTGCCAGCTCCCTGGGGAGGGGAGGGGACACTGAAGCTTTCTTT	-	15	-	TRBV18	TRBJ1-1
CASSEGAAITYEQYF	TGTGCCAGCAGTGAAGGAGCAGCGATTACCTACGAGCAGTACTTC	many	15	-	TRBV6-1	TRBJ2-7
CASSFVTRRGLVETQYF	TGTGCCAGCAGCTTCGTCACCCGCAGGGGGCTTGTAGAGACCCAGTACTTC	many	17	TRBD1	TRBV5-8	TRBJ2-5
CASTPPGVENSPLHF	TGTGCCAGCACCCCGCCGGGGGTAGAGAATTCACCCCTCCACTTT	-	15	-	TRBV6-2/TRBV6-3	TRBJ1-6
CAWSETGNYGYTF	TGTGCCTGGAGCGAAACAGGGAACTATGGCTACACCTTC	many	13	-	TRBV30	TRBJ1-2
CASSEREFTEAFF	TGTGCCAGCAGTGAACGGGAATTCACTGAAGCTTTCTTT	many	13	-	TRBV6-1	TRBJ1-1
CASSVVGGSQYF	TGTGCCAGCAGCGTAGTAGGGGGGTCCCAGTACTTC	many	12	-	TRBV9	TRBJ2-5
CASNGTFRISGNTIYF	TGTGCCAGCAACGGAACCTTCCGGATCTCTGGAAACACCATATATTTT	few	16	-	TRBV11-2	TRBJ1-3
CASSFMTAEAFF	TGTGCCAGCAGCTTTATGACGGCTGAAGCTTTCTTT	many	12	-	TRBV5-6	TRBJ1-1
CASSFPLDRGNIQYF	TGTGCCAGCAGTTTCCCCTTGGACAGGGGAAACATTCAGTACTTC	many	15	TRBD1	TRBV28	TRBJ2-4
CASSSGTGRTYGYTF	TGCGCCAGCAGCAGCGGGACAGGCAGGACCTATGGCTACACCTTC	many	15	TRBD1	TRBV5-1	TRBJ1-2
CASTKDGGEVDEQYF	TGTGCCAGCACAAAAGACGGGGGAGAGGTGGACGAGCAGTACTTC	-	15	-	TRBV6-1	TRBJ2-7
CASSGDPNYGYTF	TGTGCCAGCAGCGGGGACCCTAACTATGGCTACACCTTC	few	13	-	TRBV12-3/TRBV12-4	TRBJ1-2
CASSPRAVETQYF	TGTGCCAGCTCACCCCGGGCCGTGGAGACCCAGTACTTC	many	13	-	TRBV18	TRBJ2-5
CASSAEGRQNTEAFF	TGTGCCAGTAGTGCCGAGGGACGGCAGAACACTGAAGCTTTCTTT	many	15	-	TRBV19	TRBJ1-1
CAWSAIGVGYTF	TGTGCCTGGAGCGCTATTGGGGTTGGCTACACCTTC	many	12	-	TRBV30	TRBJ1-2
CASSYKGTGELFF	TGTGCCAGCAGTTATAAGGGCACCGGGGAGCTGTTTTTT	many	13	-	TRBV6-5	TRBJ2-2
CASSNPGPGELFF	TGTGCCAGTAGTAATCCAGGGCCCGGGGAGCTGTTTTTT	once	13	-	TRBV19	TRBJ2-2
CASSLLSGSLSEQYF	TGTGCCAGCAGCTTACTTAGCGGGAGCTTAAGCGAGCAGTACTTC	many	15	TRBD2	TRBV7-2	TRBJ2-7
CASSYSGSFFSYEQYF	TGTGCCAGCAGTTATTCCGGAAGCTTCTTCTCCTACGAGCAGTACTTC	many	16	-	TRBV6-2/TRBV6-3	TRBJ2-7
CASSTSGRQETQYF	TGTGCCAGCAGCACCTCGGGACGGCAAGAGACCCAGTACTTC	few	14	-	TRBV13	TRBJ2-5
CASSRGSGFETQYF	TGTGCCAGTAGTAGAGGATCTGGGTTCGAGACCCAGTACTTC	many	14	-	TRBV19	TRBJ2-5
CASSGEVSTAGYTF	TGTGCCAGCAGTGGAGAGGTGTCTACTGCTGGCTACACCTTC	many	14	-	TRBV6-1	TRBJ1-2
CSARDRSLSYEQYF	TGCAGTGCTAGAGATCGTAGCCTCTCCTACGAGCAGTACTTC	many	14	-	TRBV20-1	TRBJ2-7
CASSTVQMNYGYTF	TGTGCCAGCAGTACGGTACAGATGAACTATGGCTACACCTTC	many	14	-	TRBV28	TRBJ1-2
CASSSRTGRTTGELFF	TGTGCCAGCAGTTCCCGGACAGGGCGGACCACCGGGGAGCTGTTTTTT	many	16	TRBD1	TRBV6-5	TRBJ2-2